This TCR beta chain was captured in a study of cytomegalovirus exposure and HLA in healthy donors (dated by TCRdb to the late 2010s). In terms of the full investigation: The 670 or so repertoires of the first cohort and the 120 validation repertoires were produced on the same platform, according to a later analysis. The aim of the study was to test whether cataloging public T cell receptors could identify signatures of past pathogen exposure. The study combined high-throughput TCR immunosequencing, statistical association of individual TCRs with disease status, and machine learning to predict cytomegalovirus infection status. A separate validation cohort of 100 to 150 different subjects was used in addition to the roughly 670-subject first cohort. Results and caveats for the whole study, not just this receptor: Of the cluster scores, roughly 93% were above 0 in a later analysis, which found that TCRs clustered in the first cohort also tended to co-occur in the 90 to 150 validation repertoires. The study gave a list of some 150 TCR beta chains associated with cytomegalovirus. A later analysis had no HLA typing for the validation cohort, so co-occurrence there was scored across all 130 or so repertoires. The classifier was reported to diagnose cytomegalovirus status with high specificity and sensitivity in both the original cohort and the validation cohort. The authors suggested that the approach could potentially be extended to other disease states and immunological phenotypes. Most TCR sequences were observed very rarely across donors, whereas some public TCRs were present in many individuals. Three of the identified cytomegalovirus-associated TCR beta chains were confirmed in vitro to be specific for cytomegalovirus antigens.

In the case of this clone: Its antigen is not yet known. One base away there is no much larger clone; base qualities are not given.

The germline V gene (reference sequence) sets CDR1 to GTSNPN and CDR2 to SVGIG. The CDR3 spans 16 residues, from the cysteine through the phenylalanine. Left in the record is the CDR3 DNA by itself, 48 bases read in frame from the first base. V is pared back by 2 bases and J by 1 base, with 17 bases lying between the germline termini. Separate from the approximately 700-subject first cohort, the validation cohort of roughly 120 subjects was the group to which the donors belonged. Receptor libraries were prepared by the immunoSEQ multiplex PCR assay. Turning to the authors' computational methods: A statistical classification framework was built for diagnosing cytomegalovirus status from the catalog of TCR beta chain sequences. TCRdb provides this immuneACCESS table in a form limited to in-frame rearrangements. Some clones are lacking; in checked studies, under half of them reflect an unresolved V gene, and why the rest are absent is not known. Clonal size and the V and J genes are those of that table, whereas D and trimming came from the DNA. In this sample the table shows 45,000 to 65,000 clones, 93% of which occur a single time. The ten largest clones add up to under 2% of the sample.

This receptor was taken from a woman aged 18 to 35 in good health and CMV-seropositive. Sequencing was carried out using PBMCs. The V gene is TRBV30 and the J gene is TRBJ1-1, with TRBD1 as a weak D call on 6 bases. CDR3 sequence: CAWSLQGWLANTEAFF. The nucleotides are TGTGCCTGGAGTTTACAGGGATGGCTAGCGAACACTGAAGCTTTCTTT. The full variable domain, with segments outside the CDR3 supplied by the reference TRBV30 and TRBJ1-1 proteins, appears as SQTIHQWPATLVQPVGSPLSLECTVEGTSNPNLYWYRQAAGRGLQLLFYSVGIGQISSEVPQNLSASRPQDRQFILSSKKLLLSDSGFYLCAWSLQGWLANTEAFFGQGTRLTVV.